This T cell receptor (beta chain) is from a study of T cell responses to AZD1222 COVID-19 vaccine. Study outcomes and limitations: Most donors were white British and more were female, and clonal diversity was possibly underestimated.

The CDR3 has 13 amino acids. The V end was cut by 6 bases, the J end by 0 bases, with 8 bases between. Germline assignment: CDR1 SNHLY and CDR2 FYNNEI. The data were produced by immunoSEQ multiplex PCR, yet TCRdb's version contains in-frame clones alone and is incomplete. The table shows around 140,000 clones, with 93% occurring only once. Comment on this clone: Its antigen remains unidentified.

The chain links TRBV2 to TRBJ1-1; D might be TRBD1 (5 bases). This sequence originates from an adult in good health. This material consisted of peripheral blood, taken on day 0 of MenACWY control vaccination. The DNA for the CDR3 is TGTGCCAGCAGCGACAGATTGAACACTGAAGCTTTCTTT. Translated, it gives CASSDRLNTEAFF.